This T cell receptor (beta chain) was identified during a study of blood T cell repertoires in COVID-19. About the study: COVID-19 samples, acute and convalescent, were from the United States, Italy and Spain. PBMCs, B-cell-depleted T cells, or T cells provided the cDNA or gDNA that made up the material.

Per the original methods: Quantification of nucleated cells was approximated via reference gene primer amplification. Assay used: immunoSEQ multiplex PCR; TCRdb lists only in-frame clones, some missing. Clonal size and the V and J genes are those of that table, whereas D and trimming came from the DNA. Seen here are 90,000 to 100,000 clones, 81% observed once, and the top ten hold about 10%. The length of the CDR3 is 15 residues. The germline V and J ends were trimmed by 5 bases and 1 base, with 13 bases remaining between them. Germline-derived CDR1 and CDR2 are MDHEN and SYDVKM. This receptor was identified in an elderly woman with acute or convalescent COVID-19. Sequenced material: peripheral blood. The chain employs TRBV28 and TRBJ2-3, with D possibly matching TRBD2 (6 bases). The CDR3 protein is CASSGLAAGTDTQYF. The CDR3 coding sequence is TGTGCCAGCAGTGGGTTAGCGGCTGGCACAGATACGCAGTATTTT.